What follows are 21 T cell receptor beta chains derived from one specimen sequenced in a study of T-cell reconstitution after alpha-beta-depleted transplantation in children. Unique molecular identifiers were incorporated during preparation of the TCRbeta library. TCRdb re-analysed the PCR reads in MiXCR, keeping a single row per CDR3 protein. The sample records 300,000 or so distinct CDR3 sequences, approximately 20% being singletons. The sequenced sample was PBMCs, mostly from graft donor cells, obtained 180 days after TCRalphabeta/CD19-depleted stem cell transplant. These receptors were collected from a male patient between 5 and 17 years old who had a stem cell transplant for acute lymphoblastic leukemia, so the T cells may come from the graft donor.

This sequence joins TRBV18 and TRBJ1-3, with TRBD1 identical over 7 bases. Trimming removed 6 bases from V and 8 bases from J; junction bases left unmatched: 4. The CDR3 length is 12 residues. Germline assignment: CDR1 KGHSH and CDR2 LQKENI. CDR3 protein: CASSYQGDTIYF. The CDR3 DNA follows: TGTGCCAGCTCGTACCAGGGGGACACCATATATTTT.

The chain combines TRBV3-1 with TRBJ2-3, with 13 bases fitting TRBD2. The CDR3 sequence is 13 residues long. Per the germline V gene, CDR1 is LGHDT and CDR2 is YNNKEL (reference sequence). V lost 5 bases and J lost 11; bases outside the gene matches: 4. The chain's CDR3 is CASSGLAGERQYF. In DNA, the CDR3 is TGTGCCAGCAGCGGACTAGCGGGAGAGCGGCAGTATTTT.

In its sample, this clonotype was seen a few times. The chain carries TRBV20-1 and TRBJ2-7; D not certain. The V gene lost 2 bases and the J gene lost 0 bases, with 5 bases spanning the gap. The CDR3 is 12 amino acids. Germline V gene lookup returns CDR1 DFQATT and CDR2 SNEGSKA (reference sequence). Written as DNA, the CDR3 is TGCAGTGCTAGAATGAGCTCCTACGAGCAGTACTTC. Its translation is CSARMSSYEQYF.

The gene calls are TRBV20-1 and TRBJ2-1, with 10 bases identical to TRBD2. The CDR3 has 14 residues. The junction had 9 bases not matched to a gene; V was cut back by 5 bases and J by 8 bases. Germline V gene data show CDR1 as DFQATT and CDR2 as SNEGSKA (reference sequence). The chain's CDR3 is CSAEPGLASDEQFF. The CDR3, as DNA: TGCAGTGCTGAACCGGGACTAGCGTCCGATGAGCAGTTCTTC.

This chain connects TRBV27 to TRBJ2-1, with TRBD2 identical over 7 bases. V trimming: 5 bases; J trimming: 4 bases; junction bases outside the gene matches: 14. The length of the CDR3 is 17 residues. Germline V gene data show CDR1 as MNHEY and CDR2 as SMNVEV (reference sequence). CDR3 sequence (DNA): TGTGCCAGCAGTCCTCCCGCGGGTAGCGGGCCATACAATGAGCAGTTCTTC. It encodes CASSPPAGSGPYNEQFF.

Details on this clonotype: A read error may produce the germline difference seen at one junction end. This chain joins TRBV5-1 and TRBJ2-3; TRBD2 agrees at 9 bases. The CDR3 runs to 16 residues. CDR1 is SGHRS, CDR2 YFSETQ, per germline. Here the CDR3 DNA reads TGCGCCAGAAGCTTGGTCCTAGCGGGAAGCACAGATACGCAGTATTTT. As protein: CARSLVLAGSTDTQYF.

The gene calls are TRBV5-1 and TRBJ2-3, with a possible D match to TRBD2 (6 bases). Trimming removed 3 bases from V and 7 bases from J, with 15 bases in between. The CDR3 extends over 14 amino acids. The germline V gene has CDR1 SGHRS and CDR2 YFSETQ. DNA for the CDR3: TGCGCCAGCAGCTCGGGACTCCTCGATTATACGCAGTATTTT. Protein sequence: CASSSGLLDYTQYF.

The chain is built from TRBV29-1 and TRBJ2-7; 8 positions agree with TRBD2. Losses at the gene ends were 4 bases for V and 3 bases for J; bases not matched to a gene: 5. Per germline, CDR1 SQVTM and CDR2 ANQGSEA. The CDR3 runs 13 residues. CDR3 sequence reads: CSVALADNYEQYF. In DNA form, the CDR3 reads TGCAGCGTTGCACTAGCGGATAACTACGAGCAGTACTTC.

This clonotype was seen only a few times. J is TRBJ2-1 and V is TRBV29-1, with TRBD2 matching 8 bases. V gave up 6 bases and J gave up 1 base; unmatched junction bases: 8. Germline V CDR1 and CDR2: SQVTM, ANQGSEA. The CDR3 length is 15 residues. The CDR3: CSVAPQRESYNEQFF. CDR3 nucleotide sequence: TGCAGCGTCGCACCTCAGCGGGAGTCCTACAATGAGCAGTTCTTC.

V and J are TRBV28 and TRBJ2-1, with 7 bases fitting TRBD2. The CDR3 consists of 14 residues. Germline V gene data show CDR1 as MDHEN and CDR2 as SYDVKM. The CDR3 sequence: CACGSEVPSNEQFF. CDR3 bases: TGTGCTTGCGGGAGTGAGGTTCCCTCCAATGAGCAGTTCTTC. The full variable domain, with the rest looked up from reference TRBV28 and TRBJ2-1, is DVKVTQSSRYLVKRTGEKVFLECVQDMDHENMFWYRQDPGLGLRLIYFSYDVKMKEKGDIPEGYSVSREKKERFSLILESASTNQTSMYLCACGSEVPSNEQFFGPGTRLTVL.

This chain uses TRBV19 with TRBJ1-2; D might be TRBD1 (5 bases). CDR3 length: 14 residues. CDR1 is LNHDA, CDR2 SQIVND, per germline (reference sequence). V lost 3 bases to trimming and J lost 2 bases, with 10 bases between them. Here the CDR3 reads CASSIGDGNYGYTF. Written as DNA, the CDR3 is TGTGCCAGTAGTATTGGGGACGGGAACTATGGCTACACCTTC.

The J gene is TRBJ1-3, the V gene TRBV7-6, with unresolved D. CDR1 is SGHVS, CDR2 FNYEAQ, per germline. The ends were cut back, 2 bases at V and 0 bases at J, with 8 bases in the middle. The CDR3 spans 15 residues. CDR3 sequence reads: CASSLMGSSGNTIYF. The CDR3 DNA reads TGTGCCAGCAGCTTAATGGGGTCCTCTGGAAACACCATATATTTT.

This clonotype was seen a handful of times. This sequence joins TRBV3-1 and TRBJ1-2; TRBD1 might be the D (5 bases). Trimming left V 3 bases short and J 4 bases short, with 12 bases between. The CDR3 loop spans 14 amino acids. CDR1 and CDR2 from the germline V gene are LGHDT and YNNKEL (reference sequence). This CDR3 reads CASSHHGRGYGYTF. The CDR3 coding sequence is TGTGCCAGCAGCCATCATGGGAGGGGCTATGGCTACACCTTC.

This clonotype was detected a few times. The genes are TRBV20-1 and TRBJ2-5; D unresolved. Looked up from germline, CDR1 is DFQATT and CDR2 is SNEGSKA (reference sequence). The CDR3 contains 11 residues. Trimming left V 3 bases short and J 1 base short, with 3 bases between. The CDR3 sequence: CSASTQETQYF. The CDR3 DNA is TGCAGTGCTAGTACCCAAGAGACCCAGTACTTC.

The table lists this clonotype with a few counts. The chain has TRBV5-1 and TRBJ1-1; D may be TRBD1 (5 bases). Trimming shortened V by 4 bases and J by 11 bases, and 15 bases separated the two germline ends. Germline V gene lookup returns CDR1 SGHRS and CDR2 YFSETQ. This CDR3 comprises 12 residues. CDR3 nucleotide sequence: TGCGCCAGCAGCGACCCGGGGGGGAAGGCTTTCTTT. Translated: CASSDPGGKAFF.

This clonotype was counted only a few times. V usage is TRBV6-2 or TRBV6-3 and J usage is TRBJ2-1; 8 bases are shared with TRBD1. This CDR3 is 14 amino acids long. The germline CDR1 and CDR2 sequences are MNHEY and SVGEGT. V was pared by 9 bases and J by 4 bases, with 8 bases of the junction left unmatched. The CDR3 bases are TGTGCCAGGGCCTCGGGACAGGATTACAATGAGCAGTTCTTC. It is translated as CARASGQDYNEQFF.

The gene calls are TRBV12-5 and TRBJ2-7, with D perhaps matching TRBD1 (6 bases). Germline-derived CDR1 and CDR2 are LGHNT and FRNRAP. Trimming took off 6 bases at V and 3 bases at J, with 12 bases between the two ends. The CDR3 consists of 13 residues. CDR3 residues: CASGRQAGYEQYF. The CDR3 coding sequence is TGTGCTAGTGGGAGACAGGCAGGCTACGAGCAGTACTTC. The variable domain in full, with the rest retrieved from reference TRBV12-5 and TRBJ2-7, is DARVTQTPRHKVTEMGQEVTMRCQPILGHNTVFWYRQTMMQGLELLAYFRNRAPLDDSGMPKDRFSAEMPDATLATLKIQPSEPRDSAVYFCASGRQAGYEQYFGPGTRLTVT.

V is TRBV24-1 and J is TRBJ1-2; TRBD1 matches at 9 bases. This CDR3 is built from 17 residues. V was pared by 4 bases and J by 4 bases, with 12 bases of the junction left unmatched. Germline CDR1 is KGHDR and CDR2 is SFDVKD. In DNA form, the CDR3 reads TGTGCCACCAGTGAAGCTTCCGGGACAGGGAGAGGCTATGGCTACACCTTC. Translation: CATSEASGTGRGYGYTF.

This clonotype was detected many times. The rearrangement uses TRBV7-2 and TRBJ2-4; D is possibly TRBD1 (6 bases). V was trimmed by 3 bases and J by 0 bases, leaving 15 bases between them. The V gene's germline CDR1 is SGHTA and CDR2 FQGNSA. The CDR3 totals 17 residues. CDR3 DNA sequence: TGTGCCAGCAGCTTGGACAGTCCTTTCCTAGCCAAAAACATTCAGTACTTC. This gives the protein CASSLDSPFLAKNIQYF.

The rearrangement uses TRBV5-1 and TRBJ1-2; D not certain. The CDR3 has 15 residues. CDR1 SGHRS and CDR2 YFSETQ come from the germline V gene. V lost 4 bases and J 0 bases, leaving 13 bases between the germline ends. CDR3 bases: TGCGCCAGCAGCAGAGACCGAAGCCCTAACTATGGCTACACCTTC. The encoded protein is CASSRDRSPNYGYTF.

This clonotype turned up a few times. V is TRBV20-1 and J is TRBJ2-7; D perhaps matches TRBD2 (5 bases). Looked up from germline, CDR1 is DFQATT and CDR2 is SNEGSKA (reference sequence). V was cut by 3 bases and J by 4 bases, with 16 bases left in between. CDR3 length: 14 amino acids. CDR3 sequence reads: CSARDGKKAYEQYF. The CDR3, as DNA: TGCAGTGCTAGGGACGGGAAGAAGGCGTACGAGCAGTACTTC.